Shown below are 12 T cell receptor beta chains from a single sample sequenced in a study of blood T cells in healthy people across ages. Primers used in a second PCR of about 6 to 11 cycles were a sample-barcoded 5' primer and a J-beta primer mix. MiXCR, run by TCRdb on the 5' RACE reads, gives a single entry per CDR3 protein. The repertoire holds some 700,000 distinct CDR3 sequences, with approximately 43% as singletons. The sample comprised blood. Source of these receptors: an older woman in good health.

This clonotype occurred many times. The V gene is TRBV25-1, the J gene TRBJ2-2; no definite D call. V shed 4 bases and J shed 4 bases, with 7 bases lying between them. Germline loops: CDR1 MGHDK, CDR2 SYGVNS. CDR3 size: 13 residues. Here the CDR3 DNA reads TGTGCCAGCAGTGCCGCATCCACCGGGGAGCTGTTTTTT. It specifies CASSAASTGELFF.

CDR3 sequence (DNA): TGTGCCACCAGCAGAGATCTGGCCAGGGGAGGATACGAGCAGTACTTC. Amino acid sequence: CATSRDLARGGYEQYF. The chain employs TRBV15 and TRBJ2-7; D is possibly TRBD1 or TRBD2 (6 bases each). The CDR3 loop spans 16 amino acids. CDR1 and CDR2 (germline): LNHNV, YYDKDF (reference sequence). Trimming shortened V by 0 bases and J by 4 bases, and 16 bases separated the two germline ends.

This clonotype was found many times. The chain recombines TRBV7-2 with TRBJ2-7, with D unclear. The V end lost 6 bases, the J end lost 6 bases, and 18 bases lay between the germline ends. The CDR3 extends over 14 amino acids. Germline-derived CDR1 and CDR2 are SGHTA and FQGNSA. DNA for the CDR3: TGTGCCAGCAGTTTTTCCTACACGGCCCCCGAGCAGTACTTC. Its translation: CASSFSYTAPEQYF.

In its sample, this clonotype was seen many times. The chain employs TRBV9 and TRBJ2-7; 10 nucleotides match TRBD2. Germline values: CDR1 SGDLS, CDR2 YYNGEE. The CDR3 covers 16 residues. The ends lost 0 bases at V and 6 bases at J; junction bases unmatched: 9. This chain's CDR3 is CASSVGSGGYYGEQYF. CDR3 DNA sequence: TGTGCCAGCAGCGTAGGTAGCGGGGGGTACTACGGCGAGCAGTACTTC.

This chain connects TRBV29-1 to TRBJ1-2; D call uncertain. V gave up 3 bases and J gave up 8 bases, with 16 bases separating them. The CDR3 has 13 residues. CDR1 is SQVTM, CDR2 ANQGSEA, per germline. The CDR3 DNA is TGCAGCGTTGACAGTGGGTTGGGATGGGGCTACACCTTC. This codes for CSVDSGLGWGYTF. Drawing the rest from reference TRBV29-1 and TRBJ1-2, the complete variable domain is SAVISQKPSRDICQRGTSLTIQCQVDSQVTMMFWYRQQPGQSLTLIATANQGSEATYESGFVIDKFPISRPNLTFSTLTVSNMSPEDSSIYLCSVDSGLGWGYTFGSGTRLTVV.

This chain joins TRBV24-1 and TRBJ2-5; the D is unclear. V was trimmed by 3 bases and J by 7 bases, leaving 17 bases between them. This CDR3 has 15 residues. CDR1 and CDR2 (germline): KGHDR, SFDVKD. The CDR3 sequence: CATSDAGRPTGTQYF. CDR3 nucleotides: TGTGCCACCAGTGATGCCGGGCGGCCCACCGGGACCCAGTACTTC.

For this clonotype: At one boundary the junction diverges from the germline segment, which might be a read error. The rearrangement uses TRBV28 and TRBJ2-1; TRBD2 matches 11 bases. Germline V gene lookup returns CDR1 MDHEN and CDR2 SYDVKM. The CDR3 consists of 15 residues. CDR3 bases: TGTGCCAGCACTTTAGCGGGAGGGAATGATAATGAGCAGTTCTTC. Its protein is CASTLAGGNDNEQFF.

This clonotype turned up a few times. This chain connects TRBV25-1 to TRBJ2-1; 9 bases are shared with TRBD1. CDR3 length: 15 residues. Germline CDR1 reads MGHDK; CDR2 reads SYGVNS. Trimming at V came to 3 bases and at J to 12 bases, leaving 12 bases not matched to a gene. The CDR3 DNA reads as TGTGCCAGCAGTGACTCGGGACAGGGTCCAGGAAGGCAGTTCTTC. Translated: CASSDSGQGPGRQFF.

CDR3 residues: CASIDRGHPSTDTQYF. CDR3 sequence (DNA): TGTGCCAGCATTGACAGGGGGCACCCTAGCACAGATACGCAGTATTTT. The rearrangement joins TRBV6-2 or TRBV6-3 to TRBJ2-3, with 10 bases identical to TRBD1. From germline, CDR1 is MNHEY and CDR2 SVGEGT. The J segment lost 0 bases and the V segment lost 7 bases, leaving 7 bases of the junction unmatched. The CDR3 has 16 residues.

The chain employs TRBV13 and TRBJ2-1; 8 bases align to TRBD2. CDR3 size: 15 residues. Per germline, CDR1 PRHDT and CDR2 FYEKMQ (reference sequence). V was clipped by 7 bases and J by 1 base; unmatched bases: 6. Written as DNA, the CDR3 is TGTGCCAGCAACCAACGGGGGGGATCCTACAATGAGCAGTTCTTC. Its protein is CASNQRGGSYNEQFF.

The J gene is TRBJ2-1, the V gene TRBV20-1, with 8 positions matching TRBD2. Germline V gene data show CDR1 as DFQATT and CDR2 as SNEGSKA (reference sequence). CDR3 length: 14 amino acids. The junction had 10 bases not matched to a gene; V was cut back by 6 bases and J by 6 bases. The CDR3 reads CSAGTSSGGNEQFF. The CDR3 nucleotides are TGCAGTGCCGGGACTAGTTCGGGTGGCAATGAGCAGTTCTTC.

This clonotype has just a few counts. The chain uses TRBV7-2 and TRBJ2-5, with 7 positions matching TRBD1. CDR1 is SGHTA, CDR2 FQGNSA, per germline. CDR3 length equals 16 residues. Trimming cost V 4 bases and J 1 base; bases outside gene matches: 9. The CDR3 DNA is TGTGCCAGCAGCTGGAGCCGGGACAGTCGCCAAGAGACCCAGTACTTC. Translated, it gives CASSWSRDSRQETQYF.